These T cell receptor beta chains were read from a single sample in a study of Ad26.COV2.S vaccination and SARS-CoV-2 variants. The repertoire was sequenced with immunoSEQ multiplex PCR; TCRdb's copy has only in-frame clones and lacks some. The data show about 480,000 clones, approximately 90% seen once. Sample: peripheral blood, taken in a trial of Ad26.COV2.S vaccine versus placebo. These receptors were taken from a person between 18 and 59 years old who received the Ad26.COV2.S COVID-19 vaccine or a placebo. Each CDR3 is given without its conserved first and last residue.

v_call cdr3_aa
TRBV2 ATQTGVIPEAF
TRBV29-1 SGGASSYNEQF
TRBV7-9 ASRSGSSTRNEKLF
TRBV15 ATSREFGTQGTEAF
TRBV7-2 ASSTLAGGLEQY
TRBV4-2 ASSQTQGSEETQY
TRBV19 ASSPQGGQGSYGYT
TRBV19 ASSVDRNGYT
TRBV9 ASSDGTSAFYEQY
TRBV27 ASSLSPAGGTDTQY
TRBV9 ASSSPRPGETQY
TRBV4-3 ASSQDSGYEQY
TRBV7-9 ASSPLRGKNTEQY
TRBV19 ASWSGINQPQH
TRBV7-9 ASSLPRTGVNTEAF
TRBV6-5 ASSPYRGTEAF
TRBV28 ASSLVSQETQY
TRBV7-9 ASSLGRVVANEKLF
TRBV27 ASSFWAGGVNYGYT
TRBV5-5 ASSLDYEQY
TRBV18 ASSQGLAHEQY
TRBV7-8 ASSSHPRRTYEQY
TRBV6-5 ASSLSYQYGYT
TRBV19 ASSIGSGHRDNEQF
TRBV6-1 ASSGGAQGAGQPQH
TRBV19 ASSIGQGSGYT